These T cell receptor delta chains were read from a single sample in a study of DNA immune sequencing with unique molecular identifiers. TCRdb re-called clones from the multiplex PCR reads using CATT. The table includes about 260 delta-chain clones, over 13% detected once. Sequencing was done on a sample of buffy coat blood. Every receptor here comes from a human donor in good health. The CDR3 runs from the conserved cysteine through the conserved F or W. A D gene is named only where the DNA matches it firmly. Not every row has a clone size; where given, it reads once, few, many or a size class.

V gene	clone size	D gene	J gene	CDR3 DNA	CDR3 protein
TRDV2	large	TRDD3	TRDJ1	TGTGCCTGTGACACCGTAGCGCTGGGGGATACCTCCCTGGACACCGATAAACTCATCTTT	CACDTVALGDTSLDTDKLIF
TRDV2	medium-sized	NA	TRDJ1	TGTGCCTGTGACACTTTGGGAGGATCGAGGGAACTCATCTTT	CACDTLGGSRELIF
TRDV2	large	TRDD3	TRDJ3	TGTGCCTGTGACCGAGTACTGGGGGATACCTCCTGGGACACCCGACAGATGTTTTTC	CACDRVLGDTSWDTRQMFF
TRDV1	hyperexpanded	NA	TRDJ1	TGTGCTCTTGGGCCCTTCCCGGCCTTCCTACCCTTCTATACTGCGGGGGGATACTCCAAGTACACCGATAAACTCATCTTT	CALGPFPAFLPFYTAGGYSKYTDKLIF
TRDV2	large	TRDD3	TRDJ4	TGTGCCTGTGACACGCTGGGGGATACTCACAGACCCCTGATCTTT	CACDTLGDTHRPLIF
TRDV2	few	TRDD3	TRDJ1	TGTGCCTGTGACGCTGTACTGGGGGACCATTTTACTACCGATAAACTCATCTTT	CACDAVLGDHFTTDKLIF
TRDV3	NA	TRDD3	TRDJ1	TGTGCCTTTATTGCCGGGGGATACGAGGTACCCGATAAACTCATCTTT	CAFIAGGYEVPDKLIF
TRDV3	NA	TRDD3	TRDJ1	TGTGCCTTTTTGGGGCTGGGGGTCCTGTACACCGATAAACTCATCTTT	CAFLGLGVLYTDKLIF
TRDV2	few	TRDD3	TRDJ1	TGTGCCTGTGACATCGTACTGGGGGCCGATAAACTCATCTTT	CACDIVLGADKLIF
TRDV2	medium-sized	TRDD3	TRDJ1	TGTGCCTGTGACACGATGGGTACTGGGGACCCATACACCGATAAACTCATCTTT	CACDTMGTGDPYTDKLIF
TRDV2	few	TRDD3	TRDJ1	TGTGCCTGTGACGTCTTACTGGGGGATACGCACACCGATAAACTCATCTTT	CACDVLLGDTHTDKLIF
TRDV2	large	NA	TRDJ1	TGTGCCTGTGAGAAGTGGAAGTACACCGATAAACTCATCTTT	CACEKWKYTDKLIF
TRDV1	NA	TRDD3	TRDJ1	TGTGCTCTTGGGACCCTTCCCGTGTACTGGGGGATACCTTCCAAACTCATCTTT	CALGTLPVYWGIPSKLIF
TRDV2	large	TRDD3	TRDJ1	TGTGCCTGTGATCCCCTGGACGGTGGGGGATACAACACCGATAAACTCATCTTT	CACDPLDGGGYNTDKLIF
TRDV2	few	TRDD3	TRDJ3	TGTGCCTGTGATTCCAACTGGGGGCACAACTCCTGGGACACCCTACAGATGTTTTTC	CACDSNWGHNSWDTLQMFF
TRDV2	hyperexpanded	TRDD3	TRDJ3	TGTGCCTGTGACACCCCTGGTACTGGGGGGGCGAGCTCCTGGGACACCCGACAGATGTTTTTC	CACDTPGTGGASSWDTRQMFF
TRDV2	hyperexpanded	TRDD3	TRDJ1	TGTGCCTGTGACGATCTTGGGGGATACGCGGGTTTCACCGATAAACTCATCTTT	CACDDLGGYAGFTDKLIF
TRDV2	medium-sized	NA	TRDJ1	TGTGCCTGTGACACCCCCTGGCAAGAGTTCGGTGGGAAACTCATCTTT	CACDTPWQEFGGKLIF
TRDV1	NA	TRDD2	TRDJ3	TGTGCTCTTGGGGTTCCTACGCGCGGGGGTCCGACCTGGGACACCCGACAGATGTTTTTC	CALGVPTRGGPTWDTRQMFF